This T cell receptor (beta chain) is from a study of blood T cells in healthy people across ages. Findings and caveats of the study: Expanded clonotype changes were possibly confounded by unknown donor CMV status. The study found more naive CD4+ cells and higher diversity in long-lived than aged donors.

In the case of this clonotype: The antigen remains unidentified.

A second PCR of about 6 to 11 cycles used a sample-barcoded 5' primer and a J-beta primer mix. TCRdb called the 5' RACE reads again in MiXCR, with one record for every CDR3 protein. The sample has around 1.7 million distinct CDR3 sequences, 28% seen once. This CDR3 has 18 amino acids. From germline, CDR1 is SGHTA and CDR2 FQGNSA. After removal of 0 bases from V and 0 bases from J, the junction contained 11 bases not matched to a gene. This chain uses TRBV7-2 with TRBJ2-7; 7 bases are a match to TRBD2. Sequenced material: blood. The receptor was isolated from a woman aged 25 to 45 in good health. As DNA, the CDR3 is TGTGCCAGCAGCTTAGCTTCCGGGGGAGGGAGGAGCTCCTACGAGCAGTACTTC. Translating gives CASSLASGGGRSSYEQYF.